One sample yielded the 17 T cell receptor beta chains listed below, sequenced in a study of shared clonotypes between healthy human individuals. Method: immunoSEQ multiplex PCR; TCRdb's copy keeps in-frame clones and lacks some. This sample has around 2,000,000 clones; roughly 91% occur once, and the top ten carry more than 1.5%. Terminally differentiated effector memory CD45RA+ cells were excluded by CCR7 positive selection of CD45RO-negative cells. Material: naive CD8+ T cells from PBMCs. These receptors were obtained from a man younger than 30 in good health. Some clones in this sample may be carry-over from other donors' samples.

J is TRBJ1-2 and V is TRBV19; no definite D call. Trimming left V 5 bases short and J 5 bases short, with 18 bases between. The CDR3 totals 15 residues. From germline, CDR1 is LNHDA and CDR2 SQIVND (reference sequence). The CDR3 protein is CASSRRREPLYGYTF. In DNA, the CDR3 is TGTGCCAGTAGTCGACGTAGAGAACCTCTATATGGCTACACCTTC. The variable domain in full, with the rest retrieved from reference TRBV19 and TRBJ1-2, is DGGITQSPKYLFRKEGQNVTLSCEQNLNHDAMYWYRQDPGQGLRLIYYSQIVNDFQKGDIAEGYSVSREKKESFPLTVTSAQKNPTAFYLCASSRRREPLYGYTFGSGTRLTVV.

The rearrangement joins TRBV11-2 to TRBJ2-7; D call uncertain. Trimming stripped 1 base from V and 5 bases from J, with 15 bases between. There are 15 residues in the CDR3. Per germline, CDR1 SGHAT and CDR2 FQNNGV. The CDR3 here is CASSLVGPSPHEQYF. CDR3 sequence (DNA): TGTGCCAGCAGCTTAGTTGGTCCAAGCCCCCACGAGCAGTACTTC. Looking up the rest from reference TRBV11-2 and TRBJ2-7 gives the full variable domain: EAGVAQSPRYKIIEKRQSVAFWCNPISGHATLYWYQQILGQGPKLLIQFQNNGVVDDSQLPKDRFSAERLKGVDSTLKIQPAKLEDSAVYLCASSLVGPSPHEQYFGPGTRLTVT.

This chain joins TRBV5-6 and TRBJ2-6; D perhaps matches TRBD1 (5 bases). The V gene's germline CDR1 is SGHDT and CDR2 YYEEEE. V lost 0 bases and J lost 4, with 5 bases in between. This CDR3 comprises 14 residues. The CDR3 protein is CASSLGTGANVLTF. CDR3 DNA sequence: TGTGCCAGCAGCTTGGGGACAGGGGCCAACGTCCTGACTTTC.

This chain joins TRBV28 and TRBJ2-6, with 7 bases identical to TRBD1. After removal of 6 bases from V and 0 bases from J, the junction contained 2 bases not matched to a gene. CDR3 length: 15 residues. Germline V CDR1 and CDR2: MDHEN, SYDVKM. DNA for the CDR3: TGTGCCAGCAGGACAGGGCGCTCTGGGGCCAACGTCCTGACTTTC. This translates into CASRTGRSGANVLTF.

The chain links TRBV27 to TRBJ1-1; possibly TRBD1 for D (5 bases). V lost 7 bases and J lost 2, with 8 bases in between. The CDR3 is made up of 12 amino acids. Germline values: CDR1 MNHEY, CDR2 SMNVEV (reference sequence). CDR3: CASMGGNTEAFF. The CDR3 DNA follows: TGTGCCAGCATGGGGGGAAACACTGAAGCTTTCTTT.

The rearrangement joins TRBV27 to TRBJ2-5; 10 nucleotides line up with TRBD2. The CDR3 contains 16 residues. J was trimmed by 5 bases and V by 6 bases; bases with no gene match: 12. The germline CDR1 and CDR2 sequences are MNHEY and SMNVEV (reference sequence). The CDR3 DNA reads TGTGCCAGCAGACGCAATGCGGGACTAGCGAGGGAGACCCAGTACTTC. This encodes CASRRNAGLARETQYF.

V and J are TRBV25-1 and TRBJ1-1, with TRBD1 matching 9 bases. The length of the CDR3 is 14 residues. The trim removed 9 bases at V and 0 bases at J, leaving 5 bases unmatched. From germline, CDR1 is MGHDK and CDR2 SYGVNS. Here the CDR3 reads CASRTGVLNTEAFF. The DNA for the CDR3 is TGTGCCAGTAGGACAGGGGTCCTGAACACTGAAGCTTTCTTT.

The CDR3 here is CATSRPAGQGLSGELFF. The CDR3 DNA follows: TGTGCCACCAGCAGACCTGCGGGACAGGGGCTGAGCGGGGAGCTGTTTTTT. J is TRBJ2-2 and V is TRBV15; 10 bases are a match to TRBD1. CDR3 length: 17 residues. Trimming at V came to 2 bases and at J to 7 bases, leaving 10 bases not matched to a gene. Germline lookup yields CDR1 LNHNV and CDR2 YYDKDF (reference sequence).

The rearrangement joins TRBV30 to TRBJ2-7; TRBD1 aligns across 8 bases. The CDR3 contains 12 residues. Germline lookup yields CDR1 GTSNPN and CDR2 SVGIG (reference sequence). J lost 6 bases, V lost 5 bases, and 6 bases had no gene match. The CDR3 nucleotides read TGTGCCTGGGGCTGGACAGGGACCGAGCAGTACTTC. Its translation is CAWGWTGTEQYF. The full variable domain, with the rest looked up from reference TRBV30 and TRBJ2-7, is SQTIHQWPATLVQPVGSPLSLECTVEGTSNPNLYWYRQAAGRGLQLLFYSVGIGQISSEVPQNLSASRPQDRQFILSSKKLLLSDSGFYLCAWGWTGTEQYFGPGTRLTVT.

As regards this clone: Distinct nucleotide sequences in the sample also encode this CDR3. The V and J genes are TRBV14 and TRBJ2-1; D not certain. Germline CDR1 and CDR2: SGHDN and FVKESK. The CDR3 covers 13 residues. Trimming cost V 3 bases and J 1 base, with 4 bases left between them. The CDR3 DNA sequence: TGTGCCAGCAGCCAGGGGTCCTACAATGAGCAGTTCTTC. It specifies CASSQGSYNEQFF. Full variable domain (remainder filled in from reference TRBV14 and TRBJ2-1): EAGVTQFPSHSVIEKGQTVTLRCDPISGHDNLYWYRRVMGKEIKFLLHFVKESKQDESGMPNNRFLAERTGGTYSTLKVQPAELEDSGVYFCASSQGSYNEQFFGPGTRLTVL.

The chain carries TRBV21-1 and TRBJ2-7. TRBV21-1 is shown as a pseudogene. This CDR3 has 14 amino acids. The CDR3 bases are TGTGCCAGCAGCAAAGGGGTACATTCCTACGAGCAGTACTTC. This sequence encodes CASSKGVHSYEQYF.

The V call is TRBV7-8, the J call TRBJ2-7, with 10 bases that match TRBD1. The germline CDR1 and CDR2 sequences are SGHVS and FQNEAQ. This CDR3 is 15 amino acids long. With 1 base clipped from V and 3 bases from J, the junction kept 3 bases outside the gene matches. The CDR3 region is CASSLVGTGVYEQYF. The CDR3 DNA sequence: TGTGCCAGCAGCTTAGTAGGGACAGGGGTCTACGAGCAGTACTTC.

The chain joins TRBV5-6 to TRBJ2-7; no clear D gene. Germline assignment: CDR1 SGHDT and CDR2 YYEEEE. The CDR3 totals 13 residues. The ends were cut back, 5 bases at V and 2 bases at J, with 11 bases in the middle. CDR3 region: CASRPSSTYEQYF. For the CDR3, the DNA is TGTGCCAGCAGGCCCAGTTCGACCTACGAGCAGTACTTC. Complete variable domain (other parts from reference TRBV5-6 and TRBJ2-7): DAGVTQSPTHLIKTRGQQVTLRCSPKSGHDTVSWYQQALGQGPQFIFQYYEEEERQRGNFPDRFSGHQFPNYSSELNVNALLLGDSALYLCASRPSSTYEQYFGPGTRLTVT.

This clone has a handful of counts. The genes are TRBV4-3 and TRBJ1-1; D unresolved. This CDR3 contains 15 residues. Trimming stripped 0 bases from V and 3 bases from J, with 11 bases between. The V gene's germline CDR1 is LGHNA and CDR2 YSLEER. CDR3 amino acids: CASSQEGREDTEAFF. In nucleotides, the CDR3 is TGCGCCAGCAGCCAAGAAGGGAGGGAGGACACTGAAGCTTTCTTT.

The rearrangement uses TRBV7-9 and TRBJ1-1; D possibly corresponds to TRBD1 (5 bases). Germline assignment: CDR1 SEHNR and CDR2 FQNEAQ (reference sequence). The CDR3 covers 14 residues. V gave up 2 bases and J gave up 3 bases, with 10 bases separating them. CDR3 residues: CASSLIDSYTEAFF. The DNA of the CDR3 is TGTGCCAGCAGCTTAATCGACAGCTACACTGAAGCTTTCTTT.

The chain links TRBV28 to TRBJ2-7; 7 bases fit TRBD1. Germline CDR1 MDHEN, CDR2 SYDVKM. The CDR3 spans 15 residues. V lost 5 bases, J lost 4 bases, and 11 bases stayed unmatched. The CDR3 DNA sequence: TGTGCCAGCAGTCGACAGGGACAGCCCGGTTACGAGCAGTACTTC. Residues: CASSRQGQPGYEQYF.

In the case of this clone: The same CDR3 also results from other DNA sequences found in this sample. The CDR3, as DNA: TGTGCCAGCAGTTACGGACAGGGAGTCCAGCCCCAGCATTTT. The encoded protein is CASSYGQGVQPQHF. The rearrangement uses TRBV6-5 and TRBJ1-5; TRBD1 agrees at 8 bases. The germline V gene has CDR1 MNHEY and CDR2 SVGAGI. Trimming took 2 bases from V and 7 from J; bases not matched to a gene: 4. The CDR3 sequence is 14 residues long.